The 20 T cell receptor beta chains below come from one sample, sequenced in a study of T cell clonotyping in hematopoietic cell transplantation (dated by TCRdb to 2020 to 2023). Libraries were built with the immunoSEQ multiplex PCR assay. TCRdb limited this immuneACCESS table to in-frame rearrangements with V and J called. A share of clones is missing; checked studies link under half to unresolved V genes, and the rest is unexplained. This sample lists 45,000 or so clones; about four fifths were detected once. Approximately 5.7% of the sample rests with the top ten. The sample's time point label, in plain terms: recipient sample about 28 days before transplant, after cytoreduction. Sequenced here: peripheral blood mononuclear cells, sampled before stem cell transplant. The receptors were gathered from a man aged 55-75 years with myelodysplastic syndrome. Some clones in this sample may be carry-over from other donors' samples.

The rearrangement joins TRBV18 to TRBJ2-1, with D perhaps matching TRBD1 or TRBD2 (6 bases each). CDR1 KGHSH and CDR2 LQKENI come from the germline V gene. The V end lost 1 base, the J end lost 2 bases, and 9 bases lay between the germline ends. This CDR3 has 15 amino acids. The CDR3 loop reads CASSPLGGPYNEQFF. DNA for the CDR3: TGTGCCAGCTCACCACTGGGGGGCCCCTACAATGAGCAGTTCTTC.

V gene TRBV14 combines with J gene TRBJ1-6; D is undetermined. This CDR3 has 16 amino acids. Between the trimmed V and J ends, which lost 0 bases and 4 bases, there was a span of 10 bases. The germline V gene encodes CDR1 SGHDN and CDR2 FVKESK. The CDR3 DNA reads as TGTGCCAGCAGCCAAGATCTGGGTAGTTATAATTCACCCCTCCACTTT. This codes for CASSQDLGSYNSPLHF.

This sequence joins TRBV7-8 and TRBJ2-2; either TRBD1 or TRBD2 may fit D (6 bases each). In germline, CDR1 is SGHVS, CDR2 FQNEAQ. The CDR3 loop spans 15 amino acids. Trimming shortened V by 5 bases and J by 5 bases, and 15 bases separated the two germline ends. Written as DNA, the CDR3 is TGTGCCAGCAGCCGAACGGGGGCGCTGACCGGGGAGCTGTTTTTT. It specifies CASSRTGALTGELFF.

The chain links TRBV19 to TRBJ1-6; D is perhaps TRBD1 (5 bases). V was pared by 5 bases and J by 7 bases, with 12 bases between. The germline gives CDR1 LNHDA, CDR2 SQIVND (reference sequence). The CDR3 sequence is 14 residues long. The CDR3 DNA sequence: TGTGCCAGTAGTGGGGGACTCCTGAATTCACCCCTCCACTTT. It codes for CASSGGLLNSPLHF.

This chain's CDR3 is CASRPQTSGFADTQYF. DNA for the CDR3: TGTGCCAGCAGGCCCCAGACTAGCGGATTTGCAGATACGCAGTATTTT. The rearrangement links TRBV6-6 to TRBJ2-3; 9 bases line up with TRBD2. The germline gives CDR1 MNHNY, CDR2 SVGAGI (reference sequence). V shed 6 bases, J shed 4 bases, and the junction held 11 bases outside the gene matches. The CDR3 sequence is 16 residues long.

The count of this clone is one. The rearrangement joins TRBV5-6 to TRBJ2-2, with D possibly TRBD1 on 6 matching bases. From germline, CDR1 is SGHDT and CDR2 YYEEEE. The V and J ends lost 2 bases and 7 bases respectively, with 12 bases between them. The CDR3 spans 14 residues. The CDR3 protein is CASSFGGRGGELFF. The CDR3 region has the DNA TGTGCCAGCAGCTTTGGGGGCCGTGGCGGGGAGCTGTTTTTT.

The chain uses TRBV7-8 and TRBJ1-2; possibly TRBD1 for D (5 bases). The V gene lost 2 bases and the J gene lost 6 bases, with 16 bases spanning the gap. Germline V gene sequence: CDR1 SGHVS, CDR2 FQNEAQ. This CDR3 has 15 amino acids. The chain's CDR3 is CASSLSFQGLDGYTF. CDR3 in DNA: TGTGCCAGCAGCTTATCTTTCCAGGGTCTTGATGGCTACACCTTC.

The chain combines TRBV18 with TRBJ2-2; TRBD2 is a possible D gene (6 bases). Trimming removed 4 bases from V and 0 bases from J, with 9 bases in between. CDR1 is KGHSH and CDR2 is LQKENI in the germline V gene. The CDR3 loop spans 15 amino acids. The CDR3 reads CASSLERANTGELFF. The CDR3 DNA is TGTGCCAGCTCACTCGAGCGGGCGAACACCGGGGAGCTGTTTTTT.

The V gene is TRBV9, the J gene TRBJ2-2; maybe TRBD1 (7 bases). Trimming removed 1 base from V and 4 bases from J, with 8 bases in between. Per germline, CDR1 SGDLS and CDR2 YYNGEE. The CDR3 has 14 residues. Here the CDR3 DNA reads TGTGCCAGCAGCGTACAGGGGGGCACCGGGGAGCTGTTTTTT. Protein: CASSVQGGTGELFF.

In DNA form, the CDR3 reads TGTGCCAGCAGCTTAGGAGGCAAACCAGCTTTCTTT. The encoded protein is CASSLGGKPAFF. The chain is built from TRBV11-3 and TRBJ1-1; D remains ambiguous. V was cut by 1 base and J by 10 bases, with 10 bases left in between. This CDR3 is built from 12 residues. The germline V gene has CDR1 SGHNT and CDR2 YENEEA. Looking up the rest from reference TRBV11-3 and TRBJ1-1 gives the full variable domain: EAGVVQSPRYKIIEKKQPVAFWCNPISGHNTLYWYLQNLGQGPELLIRYENEEAVDDSQLPKDRFSAERLKGVDSTLKIQPAELGDSAVYLCASSLGGKPAFFGQGTRLTVV.

This chain links TRBV11-2 with TRBJ1-2; D unclear. V lost 8 bases and J 2 bases, leaving 15 bases between the germline ends. The CDR3 is made up of 14 amino acids. Germline assignment: CDR1 SGHAT and CDR2 FQNNGV. CDR3 residues: CASPPRWRNYGYTF. CDR3 DNA sequence: TGTGCCAGCCCCCCACGGTGGAGGAACTATGGCTACACCTTC. The full variable domain, rest sourced from reference TRBV11-2 and TRBJ1-2, is EAGVAQSPRYKIIEKRQSVAFWCNPISGHATLYWYQQILGQGPKLLIQFQNNGVVDDSQLPKDRFSAERLKGVDSTLKIQPAKLEDSAVYLCASPPRWRNYGYTFGSGTRLTVV.

This clone appeared a few times. The chain recombines TRBV14 with TRBJ2-2; 8 bases map to TRBD1. The CDR3 length is 17 residues. Per the germline V gene, CDR1 is SGHDN and CDR2 is FVKESK. Losses at the gene ends were 7 bases for V and 6 bases for J; bases not matched to a gene: 16. The CDR3 spells CASTPFDRGNIAGELFF. The DNA of the CDR3 is TGTGCCAGCACCCCCTTTGACAGGGGAAATATAGCCGGGGAGCTGTTTTTT.

This chain uses TRBV10-2 with TRBJ2-7, with 10 positions matching TRBD1. CDR1 and CDR2 (germline): WSHSY, SAAADI. The CDR3 consists of 16 residues. With 4 bases clipped from V and 7 bases from J, the junction kept 13 bases outside the gene matches. The CDR3 nucleotides are TGCGCCAGCAGTGGTAATCCGGGACAGGGGACGTGGGAGCAGTACTTC. Its protein is CASSGNPGQGTWEQYF.

This clone was counted between two and nine times. The rearrangement joins TRBV19 to TRBJ2-3; 9 bases are shared with TRBD1. Germline loops: CDR1 LNHDA, CDR2 SQIVND (reference sequence). V lost 6 bases and J lost 4; bases outside the gene matches: 14. This CDR3 contains 17 residues. The chain's CDR3 is CASSLNNRGRGPDTQYF. In DNA, the CDR3 is TGTGCCAGTAGCTTGAATAACAGGGGGCGCGGGCCAGATACGCAGTATTTT. The full variable domain, in which reference TRBV19 and TRBJ2-3 provide the parts outside the CDR3, is DGGITQSPKYLFRKEGQNVTLSCEQNLNHDAMYWYRQDPGQGLRLIYYSQIVNDFQKGDIAEGYSVSREKKESFPLTVTSAQKNPTAFYLCASSLNNRGRGPDTQYFGPGTRLTVL.

CDR3 protein: CATSRDRVRSPLHF. The DNA of the CDR3 is TGTGCCACCAGCAGAGACAGGGTTCGATCACCCCTCCACTTT. The chain uses TRBV15 and TRBJ1-6; tentative D call: TRBD1 (5 bases). Germline loops: CDR1 LNHNV, CDR2 YYDKDF (reference sequence). The CDR3 contains 14 residues. The V end lost 0 bases, the J end lost 10 bases, and 10 bases lay between the germline ends.

This clone appeared once. This rearrangement joins TRBV10-3 to TRBJ1-5; the match to TRBD1 covers 8 bases. CDR1 and CDR2 (germline): ENHRY, SYGVKD. The CDR3 is made up of 15 amino acids. V dropped 3 bases and J dropped 2; count of bases not matched to a gene: 3. The CDR3: CAISEDRGGNQPQHF. CDR3 coding DNA: TGTGCCATCAGTGAAGACAGGGGCGGCAATCAGCCCCAGCATTTT.

This clone appeared a single time. This sequence joins TRBV30 and TRBJ1-5; possibly TRBD1 for D (5 bases). The CDR3 length is 13 residues. V was cut by 4 bases and J by 5 bases, with 12 bases left in between. CDR1 GTSNPN and CDR2 SVGIG come from the germline V gene (reference sequence). The CDR3 is CAWNGDRDQPQHF. In DNA, the CDR3 is TGTGCCTGGAATGGGGACCGCGATCAGCCCCAGCATTTT. Full variable domain (missing parts from reference TRBV30 and TRBJ1-5): SQTIHQWPATLVQPVGSPLSLECTVEGTSNPNLYWYRQAAGRGLQLLFYSVGIGQISSEVPQNLSASRPQDRQFILSSKKLLLSDSGFYLCAWNGDRDQPQHFGDGTRLSIL.

The V call is TRBV29-1, the J call TRBJ1-1; 8 positions agree with TRBD1. This CDR3 spans 14 amino acids. The ends lost 3 bases at V and 0 bases at J; junction bases unmatched: 3. The germline V gene has CDR1 SQVTM and CDR2 ANQGSEA. The CDR3 here is CSVDRGLLNTEAFF. DNA of the CDR3: TGCAGCGTTGACAGGGGGCTTTTGAACACTGAAGCTTTCTTT. Looking up the rest from reference TRBV29-1 and TRBJ1-1 gives the full variable domain: SAVISQKPSRDICQRGTSLTIQCQVDSQVTMMFWYRQQPGQSLTLIATANQGSEATYESGFVIDKFPISRPNLTFSTLTVSNMSPEDSSIYLCSVDRGLLNTEAFFGQGTRLTVV.

The chain employs TRBV6-5 and TRBJ1-2, with 11 nucleotides matching TRBD1. Germline V gene data show CDR1 as MNHEY and CDR2 as SVGAGI. Germline trimming cut 5 bases from V and 7 bases from J; bases unmatched to any gene: 6. The CDR3 contains 14 residues. The CDR3 sequence: CASSLDRGLSGYTF. CDR3 in DNA: TGTGCCAGCAGTCTGGACAGGGGGCTCTCTGGCTACACCTTC.

The rearrangement links TRBV6-5 to TRBJ2-2; 7 bases are shared with TRBD1. The junction had 5 bases not matched to a gene; V was cut back by 0 bases and J by 4 bases. The CDR3 runs to 16 residues. Germline CDR1 is MNHEY and CDR2 is SVGAGI. CDR3 loop: CASSYSGQHSTGELFF. CDR3 bases: TGTGCCAGCAGTTACTCGGGACAGCACTCCACCGGGGAGCTGTTTTTT.